What follows describes a single T cell receptor (beta chain). The data were obtained in a study of blood T cell repertoires in COVID-19. The wider study: Researchers got acute and convalescent COVID-19 samples from the United States, Italy and Spain. PBMCs, B-cell-depleted T cells, or T cells provided the cDNA or gDNA that made up the material.

V was pared by 1 base and J by 4 bases, with 6 bases of the junction left unmatched. The CDR3 is 16 residues long. The V gene's germline CDR1 is SGHTA and CDR2 FQGNSA. Source study methods: Amplified reference gene primers provided the basis for estimating nucleated cell counts. Sequenced by immunoSEQ multiplex PCR; TCRdb stores in-frame clones only, minus some. V and J calls and clone size are those listed in that table; D and trimming were worked out from the DNA. The repertoire holds approximately 160,000 clones, with 80% to 85% as singletons. Input material: peripheral blood. The receptor was derived from a woman at least 80 years old with active or convalescent COVID-19. This chain uses TRBV7-2 with TRBJ1-3, with 8 bases aligning to TRBD1. The CDR3 here is CASSLVVRTGGNTIYF. For the CDR3, the DNA is TGTGCCAGCAGCTTAGTAGTCCGGACAGGGGGAAACACCATATATTTT.